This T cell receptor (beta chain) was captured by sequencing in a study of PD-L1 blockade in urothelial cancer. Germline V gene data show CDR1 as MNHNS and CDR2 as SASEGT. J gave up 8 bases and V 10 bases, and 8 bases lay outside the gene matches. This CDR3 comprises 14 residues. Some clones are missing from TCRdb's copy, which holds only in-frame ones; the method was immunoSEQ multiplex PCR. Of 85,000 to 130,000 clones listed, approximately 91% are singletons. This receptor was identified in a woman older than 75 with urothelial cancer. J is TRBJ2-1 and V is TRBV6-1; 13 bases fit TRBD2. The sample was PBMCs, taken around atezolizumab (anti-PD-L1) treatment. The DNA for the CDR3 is TGTGCCACCAAACTAGCGGGGGGGGTTGATGAGCAGTTCTTC. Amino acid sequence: CATKLAGGVDEQFF.